Given below is one T cell receptor (beta chain) in context. The antigen is not known. Germline CDR1 and CDR2: SEHNR and FQNEAQ (reference sequence). Trimming took off 4 bases at V and 5 bases at J, with 9 bases between the two ends. This CDR3 spans 13 amino acids. This entry comes from a study of cytomegalovirus exposure and HLA in healthy donors. About the study: An early release of data contained approximately 80 million unique TCRs, which came from HLA-typed donors. Notes on the study in general: Specificity of a few CMV-associated chains for CMV antigens was verified in vitro.

Vbeta (60) and Jbeta (13) primers were used in the PCR. Profiling relied on immunoSEQ multiplex PCR, and the TCRdb table lists in-frame clones only, not all of them. Of roughly 170,000 clones in the sample, over 65% were seen once. Everyone who donated was a healthy bone marrow donor. The chain employs TRBV7-9 and TRBJ2-1, with D tentatively TRBD1 (5 bases). The sample was PBMCs. The receptor comes from a female donor in good health and CMV-seronegative. CDR3 nucleotides: TGTGCCAGCAGCTCGCAGGGTAACAATGAGCAGTTCTTC. Protein sequence: CASSSQGNNEQFF.